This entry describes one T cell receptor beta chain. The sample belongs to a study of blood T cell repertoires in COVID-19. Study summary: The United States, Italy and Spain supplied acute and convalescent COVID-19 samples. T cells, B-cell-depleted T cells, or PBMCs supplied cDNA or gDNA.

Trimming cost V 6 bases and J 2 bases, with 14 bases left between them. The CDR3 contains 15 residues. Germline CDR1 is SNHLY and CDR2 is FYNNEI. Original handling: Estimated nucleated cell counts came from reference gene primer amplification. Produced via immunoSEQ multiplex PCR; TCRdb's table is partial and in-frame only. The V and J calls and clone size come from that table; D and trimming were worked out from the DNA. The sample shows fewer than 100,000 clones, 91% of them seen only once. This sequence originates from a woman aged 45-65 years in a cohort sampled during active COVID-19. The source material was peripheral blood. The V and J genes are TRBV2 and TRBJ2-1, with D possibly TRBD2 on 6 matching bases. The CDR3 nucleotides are TGTGCCAGCAGACCAACCGGAGGGCCCTACAATGAGCAGTTCTTC. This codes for CASRPTGGPYNEQFF.